This T cell receptor beta chain is drawn from a study of OX40 agonist ivuxolimab in advanced cancers. Across the study: Ivuxolimab was administered intravenously to patients at 0.01 to 10 mg/kg every 2 weeks. A male proportion of 82.7% was recorded, with mean age 60 years and range roughly 20 to 85. Partial responses were achieved by three patients, of whom one had hepatocellular carcinoma and two had cutaneous melanoma.

General study results and limits: There were, on average, more expanded clones in CD8+ T cells than in CD4+.

This clone was found once. The antigen remains unidentified. TCRdb's table, derived via immunoSEQ multiplex PCR, lists solely in-frame clones and lacks some. The table has around 88,000 clones, 92% seen once. This clonotype was obtained from an adult with an advanced solid tumor such as melanoma, head and neck, liver or kidney cancer. This specimen was CD4+ or CD8+ T cells sorted from blood, taken in a trial of the OX40 agonist ivuxolimab.

Written as DNA, the CDR3 is TGTGCCAGCAGCTTAGATTTAGCAGCTGGGGCCAACGTCCTGACTTTC. Translating it yields CASSLDLAAGANVLTF. J is TRBJ2-6 and V is TRBV7-9; D remains unclear. The CDR3 sequence is 16 residues long. Germline V lookup: CDR1 SEHNR, CDR2 FQNEAQ (reference sequence). With 1 base removed from V and 2 bases from J, the gap between germline ends came to 9 bases.